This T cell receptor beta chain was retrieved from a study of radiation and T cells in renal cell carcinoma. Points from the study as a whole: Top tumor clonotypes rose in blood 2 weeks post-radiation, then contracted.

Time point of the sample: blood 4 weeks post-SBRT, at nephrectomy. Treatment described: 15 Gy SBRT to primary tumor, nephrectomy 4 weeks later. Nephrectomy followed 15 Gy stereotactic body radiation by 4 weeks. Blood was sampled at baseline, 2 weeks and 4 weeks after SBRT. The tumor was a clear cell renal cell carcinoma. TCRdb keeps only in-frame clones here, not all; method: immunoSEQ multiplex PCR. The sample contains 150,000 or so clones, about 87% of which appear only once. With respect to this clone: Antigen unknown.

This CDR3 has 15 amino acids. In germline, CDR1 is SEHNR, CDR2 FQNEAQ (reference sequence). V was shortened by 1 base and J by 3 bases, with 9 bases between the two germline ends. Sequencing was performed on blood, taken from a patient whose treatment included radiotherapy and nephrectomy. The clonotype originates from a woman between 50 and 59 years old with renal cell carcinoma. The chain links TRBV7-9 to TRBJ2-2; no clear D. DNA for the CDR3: TGTGCCAGCAGCTTAGACCAGGCGTACACCGGGGAGCTGTTTTTT. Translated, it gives CASSLDQAYTGELFF.